Below are 11 T cell receptor beta chains sequenced from a single sample in a study of Ad26.COV2.S vaccination and SARS-CoV-2 variants. The sample's treatment: roughly 18 received Ad26.COV2.S at low or high dose, single or two shots; roughly 5 received placebo; per-sample allocation not given. Collection of samples fell on day 63 after the first vaccine or placebo injection. The table came from immunoSEQ multiplex PCR; TCRdb's copy has only in-frame clones and leaves some out. The sample has 410,000 or so clones, around 93% seen once; the top ten hold more than 1.5%. This specimen was peripheral blood, taken in a trial of Ad26.COV2.S vaccine versus placebo. The origin of the receptors is a person aged 18-65 years who received the Ad26.COV2.S COVID-19 vaccine or a placebo.

The table lists this clone with a count of one. This chain links TRBV3-1 (or the pseudogene TRBV3-2) with TRBJ2-7, with D hard to call. V was trimmed by 1 base and J by 2 bases, leaving 9 bases between them. This CDR3 has 14 amino acids. Germline-derived CDR1 and CDR2 are LGHDT and YNNKEL (reference sequence). The chain's CDR3 is CASSQGAGTYEQYF. The CDR3 nucleotides are TGTGCCAGCAGCCAAGGGGCCGGAACCTACGAGCAGTACTTC.

V gene TRBV7-2 combines with J gene TRBJ2-1; 7 bases are a match to TRBD1. The germline CDR1 and CDR2 sequences are SGHTA and FQGNSA. J gave up 4 bases and V 5 bases, and 8 bases lay outside the gene matches. This CDR3 spans 15 amino acids. CDR3 DNA: TGTGCCAGCAGCCCCGACAGGGATCGGTACAATGAGCAGTTCTTC. Amino acid sequence: CASSPDRDRYNEQFF. Full variable domain (missing parts from reference TRBV7-2 and TRBJ2-1): GAGVSQSPSNKVTEKGKDVELRCDPISGHTALYWYRQSLGQGLEFLIYFQGNSAPDKSGLPSDRFSAERTGGSVSTLTIQRTQQEDSAVYLCASSPDRDRYNEQFFGPGTRLTVL.

This chain links TRBV6-5 with TRBJ1-5; D is unclear. Germline CDR1 reads MNHEY; CDR2 reads SVGAGI. The CDR3 length is 13 residues. With 10 bases removed from V and 3 bases from J, the gap between germline ends came to 13 bases. The CDR3 sequence: CATCTSPNQPQHF. For the CDR3, the DNA is TGTGCCACCTGCACAAGCCCCAATCAGCCCCAGCATTTT.

The J gene is TRBJ2-3, the V gene TRBV2, with 13 bases lining up with TRBD2. This CDR3 is 16 amino acids long. Germline V lookup: CDR1 SNHLY, CDR2 FYNNEI. Losses at the gene ends were 6 bases for V and 0 bases for J; bases not matched to a gene: 3. The CDR3 nucleotides read TGTGCCAGCAGGAGACTAGCGGGGGGTAGCACAGATACGCAGTATTTT. This translates into CASRRLAGGSTDTQYF.

The V and J genes are TRBV27 and TRBJ1-1; TRBD1 might be the D (6 bases). The CDR3 covers 15 residues. CDR1 is MNHEY, CDR2 SMNVEV, per germline (reference sequence). Trimming removed 2 bases at V and 4 bases at J, with 14 bases between. CDR3 residues: CASSLNGGQVTEAFF. CDR3 sequence (DNA): TGTGCCAGCAGTTTAAACGGGGGGCAGGTCACTGAAGCTTTCTTT.

The J gene is TRBJ2-7, the V gene TRBV4-1; 11 nucleotides align to TRBD2. Germline-derived CDR1 and CDR2 are MGHRA and YSYEKL. V gave up 6 bases and J gave up 2 bases; unmatched junction bases: 6. The CDR3 length is 15 residues. CDR3 residues: CASSPLLAGAYEQYF. The CDR3 region has the DNA TGCGCCAGCAGTCCCTTACTAGCGGGGGCCTACGAGCAGTACTTC.

V gene TRBV6-5 combines with J gene TRBJ2-7; D remains ambiguous. Between the trimmed V and J ends, which lost 1 base and 7 bases, there was a span of 14 bases. Germline CDR1 reads MNHEY; CDR2 reads SVGAGI. This CDR3 is 14 amino acids long. This CDR3 is CASSYFRTSREQYF. The CDR3 bases are TGTGCCAGCAGTTACTTCCGGACCTCTAGGGAGCAGTACTTC.

The count of this clone is one. This sequence joins TRBV12-5 and TRBJ1-4; D may be TRBD1 (6 bases). This CDR3 comprises 14 residues. Trimming took 2 bases from V and 2 from J, leaving 6 bases between them. From germline, CDR1 is LGHNT and CDR2 FRNRAP. CDR3 loop: CASGLTGTNEKLFF. The CDR3 region has the DNA TGTGCTAGTGGTTTGACAGGGACTAATGAAAAACTGTTTTTT.

As DNA, the CDR3 is TGCAGCGTTTCCCCCTTTAGGACGGATACGCAGTATTTT. Translation: CSVSPFRTDTQYF. The rearrangement joins TRBV29-1 to TRBJ2-3; D call uncertain. CDR1 is SQVTM and CDR2 is ANQGSEA in the germline V gene. Trimming took off 5 bases at V and 6 bases at J, with 15 bases between the two ends. CDR3 length: 13 residues.

The rearrangement joins TRBV20-1 to TRBJ1-2; the D gene is possibly TRBD1 (6 bases). V was shortened by 6 bases and J by 6 bases, with 11 bases between the two germline ends. The CDR3 covers 11 residues. Germline assignment: CDR1 DFQATT and CDR2 SNEGSKA (reference sequence). The CDR3 DNA reads TGCAGTGCCCCGACAGGAGATGGCTACACCTTC. It encodes CSAPTGDGYTF.

J is TRBJ1-4 and V is TRBV27; D ambiguous. There are 17 residues in the CDR3. Trimming pared 4 bases from V and 8 bases from J, leaving 23 bases between. Germline V gene sequence: CDR1 MNHEY, CDR2 SMNVEV (reference sequence). The CDR3 nucleotides are TGTGCCAGCAGTTCCAGCCCATCCCCCGAATTTCAGGAAAAACTGTTTTTT. Translation: CASSSSPSPEFQEKLFF.